This is a list of T cell receptor beta chains from one sample in a study of T cell changes during pregnancy in multiple sclerosis. Sequencing was performed with immunoSEQ multiplex PCR; in TCRdb, only in-frame clones are kept and a portion is missing. In the table there are 69,000 or so clones, approximately 92% of which are singletons. The source material was peripheral blood, sampled before pregnancy. The receptors derive from a female donor with multiple sclerosis, enrolled in a pregnancy study. CDR3s include the opening cysteine and the closing phenylalanine or tryptophan. The D gene is left open where the match is weak. Only part of the rows carry a size: once, few, many, or a class if the clone is expanded.

J gene	V gene	clone size	D gene	CDR3 protein	CDR3 DNA
TRBJ1-3	TRBV19	.	.	CASKLVLSGNTIYF	TGTGCCAGTAAGCTTGTCCTCTCTGGAAACACCATATATTTT
TRBJ1-1	TRBV19	.	TRBD1	CASSSPGQGLPGNTEAFF	TGTGCCAGTAGTAGCCCGGGACAGGGGTTACCTGGTAACACTGAAGCTTTCTTT
TRBJ1-1	TRBV9	.	.	CASSVGGAEAQDTEAFF	TGTGCCAGCAGCGTAGGAGGTGCTGAGGCTCAAGACACTGAAGCTTTCTTT
TRBJ2-2	TRBV9	.	TRBD1	CASSPRQGTTGELFF	TGTGCCAGCAGCCCAAGACAGGGGACGACCGGGGAGCTGTTTTTT
TRBJ1-5	TRBV27	.	.	CASSADSRNQPQHF	TGTGCCAGCAGTGCCGACAGCCGCAATCAGCCCCAGCATTTT
TRBJ2-1	TRBV7-6	.	TRBD2	CASSPALAVNEQFF	TGTGCCAGCAGCCCAGCCCTAGCGGTAAATGAGCAGTTCTTC
TRBJ2-7	TRBV18	.	TRBD1	CASSSIMTGTSSYEQYF	TGTGCCAGCTCATCCATTATGACAGGGACAAGCTCCTACGAGCAGTACTTC
TRBJ1-1	TRBV27	.	TRBD1	CASSFDRGVNTEAFF	TGTGCCAGCAGTTTTGACAGGGGGGTGAACACTGAAGCTTTCTTT
TRBJ2-1	TRBV11-2	.	.	CASSLVVGVRNNEQFF	TGTGCCAGCAGCTTAGTAGTCGGTGTGAGAAATAATGAGCAGTTCTTC
TRBJ1-2	TRBV5-4	few	TRBD1	CASSPGQGDYGYTF	TGTGCCAGCAGCCCGGGACAGGGAGACTATGGCTACACCTTC
TRBJ1-4	TRBV9	.	.	CASSPGGTNEKLFF	TGTGCCAGCAGCCCCGGGGGTACTAATGAAAAACTGTTTTTT
TRBJ1-2	TRBV28	.	TRBD1	CASSLPGGLGYTF	TGTGCCAGCAGTTTGCCAGGGGGCCTCGGCTACACCTTC
TRBJ2-3	TRBV7-8	.	.	CASSLQHSPQYF	TGTGCCAGCAGCTTACAGCATAGCCCGCAGTATTTT
TRBJ1-3	TRBV28	.	.	CASSMGGSGNTIYF	TGTGCCAGCAGCATGGGAGGCTCTGGAAACACCATATATTTT
TRBJ2-2	TRBV21-1	.	.	CASSKASGRSTNTGELFF	TGTGCCAGCAGCAAGGCTAGCGGGAGGTCCACGAACACCGGGGAGCTGTTTTTT
TRBJ2-7	TRBV5-1	once	.	CASSSDFSYEQYF	TGCGCCAGCAGCTCGGACTTTTCCTACGAGCAGTACTTC
TRBJ2-2	TRBV4-1	.	TRBD1	CASSRREGASTGELFF	TGCGCCAGCAGCCGTCGAGAGGGGGCGAGCACCGGGGAGCTGTTTTTT
TRBJ1-4	TRBV6-6	.	.	CASSYDTEKLFF	TGTGCCAGCAGTTACGACACTGAAAAACTGTTTTTT
TRBJ2-1	TRBV19	.	.	CASSKVANSFNEQFF	TGTGCCAGTAGTAAGGTAGCGAATAGTTTCAATGAGCAGTTCTTC
TRBJ1-2	TRBV21-1	.	.	CASSKPQGGIYGYTF	TGTGCCAGCAGCAAACCCCAGGGGGGAATCTATGGCTACACCTTC
TRBJ2-7	TRBV9	once	.	CASSLGGFAYEQYF	TGTGCCAGCAGCCTTGGCGGTTTCGCCTACGAGCAGTACTTC
TRBJ1-1	TRBV6-1	few	.	CALSRGGYTEAFF	TGTGCCCTCTCGAGGGGGGGCTACACTGAAGCTTTCTTT
TRBJ2-5	TRBV18	.	.	CASSPKRETQYF	TGTGCCAGCTCACCTAAGCGGGAGACCCAGTACTTC
TRBJ2-2	TRBV7-3	.	TRBD2	CASSFSSGRATGELFF	TGTGCCAGCAGCTTTTCGAGCGGGAGAGCTACCGGGGAGCTGTTTTTT